This TCR beta chain originates from a study of T cell repertoires in cytomegalovirus infection. Study information: Carrying CMV and the relevant HLA type showed in public TCR beta signatures. Overall study results and limits: The cumulative frequency of public TCR beta families identified carriers of CMV plus the relevant HLA. CMV-specific TCR beta clonotypes restricted by HLA-C dominated the ex vivo response.

The sample holds a few counts of this clonotype. Its antigen is undetermined. V lost 7 bases, J lost 8 bases, and 9 bases lay in between. The CDR3 extends over 11 amino acids. MiXCR, applied by TCRdb to the reads, yields one record per CDR3 protein. The data show more than 400,000 distinct CDR3 sequences, around 27% seen once. The chain has TRBV12-3 or TRBV12-4 and TRBJ2-1; tentative D call: TRBD2 (5 bases). Input material: PBMCs. This TCR derives from a human donor in good health (CMV status not recorded). Some clones in this sample may be carry-over from other donors' samples. This CDR3 reads CASKSRDEQFF. CDR3 sequence (DNA): TGTGCCAGCAAATCGAGGGATGAGCAGTTCTTC.